Sequencing of this T cell receptor (beta chain) was carried out in a study of cytomegalovirus exposure and HLA in healthy donors. Study-level points and caveats: Most CMV-associated TCR beta chains appeared HLA-restricted in a later analysis.

CDR1 and CDR2 from the germline V gene are SEHNR and FQNEAQ (reference sequence). J lost 2 bases, V lost 5 bases, and 3 bases had no gene match. The CDR3 consists of 16 residues. The PCR was carried out with 60 Vbeta primers and 13 Jbeta primers. Sequencing was performed with immunoSEQ multiplex PCR; in TCRdb, only in-frame clones are kept and a portion is missing. This table holds fewer than 150,000 clones, more than 80% found once. Comment on this clone: Antigen unknown.

Material: PBMCs. This rearrangement joins TRBV7-9 to TRBJ2-5; 15 nucleotides agree with TRBD2. This clonotype originated in a woman aged 25 to 45 in good health and CMV-seropositive. The CDR3 sequence is CASSPGLAGGQETQYF. Written as DNA, the CDR3 is TGTGCCAGCAGCCCCGGACTAGCGGGGGGGCAAGAGACCCAGTACTTC.